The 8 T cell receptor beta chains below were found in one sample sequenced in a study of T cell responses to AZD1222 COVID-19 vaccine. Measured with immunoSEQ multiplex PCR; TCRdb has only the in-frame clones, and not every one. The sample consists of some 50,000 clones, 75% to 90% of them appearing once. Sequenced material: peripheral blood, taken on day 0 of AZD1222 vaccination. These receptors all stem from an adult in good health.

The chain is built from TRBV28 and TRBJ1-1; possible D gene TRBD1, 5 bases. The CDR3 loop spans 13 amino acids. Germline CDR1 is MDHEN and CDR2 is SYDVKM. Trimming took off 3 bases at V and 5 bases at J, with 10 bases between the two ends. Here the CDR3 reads CASSLSRGTEAFF. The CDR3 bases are TGTGCCAGCAGTTTGAGTAGGGGTACTGAAGCTTTCTTT.

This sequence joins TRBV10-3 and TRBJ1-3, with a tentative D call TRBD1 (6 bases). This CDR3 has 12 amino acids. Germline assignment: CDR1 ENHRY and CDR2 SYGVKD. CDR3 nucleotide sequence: TGTGCATTGCGGGGGCTCGGAAACACCATATATTTT. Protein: CALRGLGNTIYF.

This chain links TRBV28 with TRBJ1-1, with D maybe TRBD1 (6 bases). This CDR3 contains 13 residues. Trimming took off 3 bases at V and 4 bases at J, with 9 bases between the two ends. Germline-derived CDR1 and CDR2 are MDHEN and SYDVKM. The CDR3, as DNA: TGTGCCAGCAGTTTTTCAGGGGTCACTGAAGCTTTCTTT. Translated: CASSFSGVTEAFF.

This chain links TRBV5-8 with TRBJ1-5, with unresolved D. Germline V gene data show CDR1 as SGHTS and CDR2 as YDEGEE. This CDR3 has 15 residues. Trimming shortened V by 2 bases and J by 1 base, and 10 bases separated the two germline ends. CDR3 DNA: TGTGCCAGCAGCTTTAACCGTGGGAGCAATCAGCCCCAGCATTTT. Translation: CASSFNRGSNQPQHF.

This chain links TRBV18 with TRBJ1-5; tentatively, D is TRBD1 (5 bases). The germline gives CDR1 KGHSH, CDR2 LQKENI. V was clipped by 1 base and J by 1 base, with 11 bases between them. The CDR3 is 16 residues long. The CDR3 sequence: CASSPLGGDSNQPQHF. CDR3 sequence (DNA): TGTGCCAGCTCACCACTTGGGGGGGACAGCAATCAGCCCCAGCATTTT.

The CDR3 DNA is TGCGCCAGCAGCCGATTTAGCGGGAACTACGAGCAGTACTTC. It encodes CASSRFSGNYEQYF. This chain connects TRBV4-3 to TRBJ2-7, with TRBD2 identical over 8 bases. Germline-derived CDR1 and CDR2 are LGHNA and YSLEER. The J segment lost 3 bases and the V segment lost 4 bases, leaving 5 bases of the junction unmatched. This CDR3 has 14 residues.

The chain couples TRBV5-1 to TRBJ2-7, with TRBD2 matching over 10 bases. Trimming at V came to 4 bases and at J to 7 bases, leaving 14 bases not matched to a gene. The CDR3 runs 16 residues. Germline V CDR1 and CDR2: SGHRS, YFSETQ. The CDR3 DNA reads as TGCGCCAGCAGCGGAATTTGGACTAGCGGAGAGAGGGAGCAGTACTTC. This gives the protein CASSGIWTSGEREQYF.

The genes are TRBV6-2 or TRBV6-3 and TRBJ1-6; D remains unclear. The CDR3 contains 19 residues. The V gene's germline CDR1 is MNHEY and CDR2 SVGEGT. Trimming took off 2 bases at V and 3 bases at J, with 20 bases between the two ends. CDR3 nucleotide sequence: TGTGCCAGCAGTTACGCTACCCACTCGGTCGCTGACTATAATTCACCCCTCCACTTT. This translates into CASSYATHSVADYNSPLHF.